This T cell receptor beta chain was recovered during a study of T cell changes during pregnancy in multiple sclerosis. Data came from immunoSEQ multiplex PCR; TCRdb stores just in-frame clones and leaves some out. This table has about 62,000 clones, about nine tenths appearing once. This CDR3 is 12 amino acids long. CDR1 is GTSNPN, CDR2 SVGIG, per germline (reference sequence). This material consisted of peripheral blood, taken in the first trimester of pregnancy. The rearrangement links TRBV30 to TRBJ2-4; the D gene is possibly TRBD2 (6 bases). The clonotype originates from a female donor with multiple sclerosis, enrolled in a pregnancy study. The CDR3: CAGGIAKNIQYF. The CDR3 DNA is TGTGCTGGGGGGATAGCCAAAAACATTCAGTACTTC.